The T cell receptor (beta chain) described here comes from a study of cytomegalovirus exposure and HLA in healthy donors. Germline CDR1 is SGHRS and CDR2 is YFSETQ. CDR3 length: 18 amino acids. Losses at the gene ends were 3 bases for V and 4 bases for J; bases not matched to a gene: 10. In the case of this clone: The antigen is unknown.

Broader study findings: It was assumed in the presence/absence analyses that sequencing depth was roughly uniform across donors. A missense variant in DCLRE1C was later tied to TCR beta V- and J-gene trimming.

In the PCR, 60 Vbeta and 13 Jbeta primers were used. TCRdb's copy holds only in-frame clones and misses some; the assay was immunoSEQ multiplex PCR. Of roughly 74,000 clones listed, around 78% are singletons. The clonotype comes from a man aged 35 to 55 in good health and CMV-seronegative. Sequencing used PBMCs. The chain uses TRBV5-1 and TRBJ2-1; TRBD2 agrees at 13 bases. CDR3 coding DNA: TGCGCCAGCAGCTCAGGACTAGCGGGAGCCAGGGAATACAATGAGCAGTTCTTC. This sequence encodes CASSSGLAGAREYNEQFF.